A selection of T cell receptor beta chains follows, all from one sample in a study of hypomethylating agent response in myelodysplastic syndrome. Clones were read by immunoSEQ multiplex PCR, and TCRdb kept only the in-frame ones, dropping some. The table lists about 4,900 clones, over 80% of them singletons, with more than 20% in the top ten. The sequenced sample was bone marrow, obtained before or after starting hypomethylating agent treatment for myelodysplastic syndrome (not recorded which). These receptors came from a human donor with myelodysplastic syndrome. Each CDR3 is given with its conserved first and last residue. A D gene is named only where the DNA matches it firmly. Size is stated for part of the rows, as once, few or many counts, or as a class when the clone is expanded.

d_call,clone_size,j_call,v_call,cdr3_nt,cdr3_aa
-,-,TRBJ2-7,TRBV7-8,TGTGCCAGCAGCCGTACCACGTACGAGCAGTACTTC,CASSRTTYEQYF
TRBD1,-,TRBJ2-7,TRBV29-1,TGCAGCGTTGAAGATCGGGCAGGGGGTCTTTTTGAGCAGTACTTC,CSVEDRAGGLFEQYF
-,-,TRBJ1-2,TRBV2,TGTGCCAGCGTGGCTGACAAGGGGGTGGGTGGCTACACCTTC,CASVADKGVGGYTF
TRBD1,-,TRBJ1-2,TRBV6-5,TGTGCCAGCAGATCTGGGGGACAGGGGCAAGGCTACACCTTC,CASRSGGQGQGYTF
-,few,TRBJ2-7,TRBV27,TGTGCCAGCACCCACTACGAGCAGTACTTC,CASTHYEQYF
-,-,TRBJ2-5,TRBV18,TGTGCCAGCTCACCGATCTCAGGAGAGACCCAGTACTTC,CASSPISGETQYF
-,-,TRBJ1-5,TRBV2,TGTGCCAGCAGTGTAGAACAGGTTAATAGCAATCAGCCCCAGCATTTT,CASSVEQVNSNQPQHF
-,once,TRBJ2-7,TRBV11-3,TGTGCCAGCAGCTCTCACAGGGCAGGCTACGAGCAGTACTTC,CASSSHRAGYEQYF
-,-,TRBJ2-1,TRBV5-6,TGTGCCAGCAGCTTGGCCTCAAAACTAAGCCTCAATGAGCAGTTCTTC,CASSLASKLSLNEQFF
TRBD1,few,TRBJ2-7,TRBV5-6,TGTGCCAGCAGTCGGGACAGAGTCTACGAGCAGTACTTC,CASSRDRVYEQYF
-,-,TRBJ2-5,TRBV11-3,TGTGCCAGCAGCCGGGACGGCCAAGAGACCCAGTACTTC,CASSRDGQETQYF
TRBD1,-,TRBJ1-5,TRBV11-3,TGTGCCAGCAGCTTATACAGGGGCCCCCAGCCCCAGCATTTT,CASSLYRGPQPQHF
-,-,TRBJ2-7,TRBV19,TGTGCCAGCCGGGACAGCGGGATAGAGCAGTACTTC,CASRDSGIEQYF
-,-,TRBJ2-7,TRBV4-3,TGCGCCAGCAGCCAAGCCTACACTAGCAGCCCTAGCTCCTACGAGCAGTACTTC,CASSQAYTSSPSSYEQYF
-,-,TRBJ1-6,TRBV19,TGTGCCAGTAGTATGGGCGTAAGCTCCTATAATTCACCCCTCCACTTT,CASSMGVSSYNSPLHF
TRBD2,few,TRBJ2-7,TRBV5-1,TGCGCCAGCAGCCCCCTCAGCGGGAGGGATAACGAGCAGTACTTC,CASSPLSGRDNEQYF
-,-,TRBJ1-2,TRBV6-5,TGTGCCAGCAGTTACTCGGTCCAGGGGTTTTATGGCTACACCTTC,CASSYSVQGFYGYTF
-,-,TRBJ1-5,TRBV28,TGTGCCAGCAGTGCCCAGGCGGGGCACAATCAGCCCCAGCATTTT,CASSAQAGHNQPQHF
-,-,TRBJ2-1,TRBV14,TGTGCCAGCAGCCAAGATCTGGGCAGATACAATGAGCAGTTCTTC,CASSQDLGRYNEQFF
TRBD2,-,TRBJ2-1,TRBV28,TGTGCCAGCAGTTTGGTACTTACGGGAGGGCCCCATGAGCAGTTCTTC,CASSLVLTGGPHEQFF
TRBD1,-,TRBJ2-2,TRBV18,TGTGCCAGCTCACCAACCCAGGGGGCTGTGGAGCTGTTTTTT,CASSPTQGAVELFF
TRBD2,-,TRBJ2-1,TRBV19,TGTGCCAGTAGACCGACTAGCGGGAGGGACAATGAGCAGTTCTTC,CASRPTSGRDNEQFF
-,-,TRBJ2-3,TRBV10-2,TGCGCCAGCAGTGACGTCCGGGACCCCAGGGAGACGCAGTATTTT,CASSDVRDPRETQYF
TRBD1,few,TRBJ2-7,TRBV6-5,TGTGCCAGCAGACAGGGGGCTACCTACGAGCAGTACTTC,CASRQGATYEQYF
-,-,TRBJ2-2,TRBV30,TGTGCCTGGAGTGTATCTGGGGAGCTGTTTTTT,CAWSVSGELFF
-,once,TRBJ2-3,TRBV18,TGTGCCAGCTCACAACAGGACCTCCTTTTCCCAGATACGCAGTATTTT,CASSQQDLLFPDTQYF
TRBD1,-,TRBJ1-5,TRBV6-6,TGTGCCAGCAGTCGCACAGGGGGGAATCAGCCCCAGCATTTT,CASSRTGGNQPQHF
TRBD2,once,TRBJ2-3,TRBV10-3,TGTGCCATCAGTTCGTCTTCGGGGATTAGCGGGAGCGGCACAGATACGCAGTATTTT,CAISSSSGISGSGTDTQYF
TRBD1,-,TRBJ2-7,TRBV6-1,TGTGCCAGCAGTGAACAAGGGACAGGGGGCGTCGAGCAGTACTTC,CASSEQGTGGVEQYF
-,few,TRBJ1-5,TRBV4-3,TGCGCCAGCAGCCAAGGGGCCAGAGTTCAGCCCCAGCATTTT,CASSQGARVQPQHF
-,-,TRBJ2-5,TRBV7-2,TGTGCCAGCAGCAAGAGGGGGACTAAAAGCCAAGAGACCCAGTACTTC,CASSKRGTKSQETQYF
-,-,TRBJ2-2,TRBV28,TGTGCCAGCAGTTTTGCGTTGGGGGACACCGGGGAGCTGTTTTTT,CASSFALGDTGELFF
-,-,TRBJ2-4,TRBV7-2,TGTGCCAGCAGCTTGGGGACGAACTCCAATAAAAACATTCAGTACTTC,CASSLGTNSNKNIQYF
-,-,TRBJ1-2,TRBV28,TGTGCCAGCAGTCTTAACTATGGCTACACCTTC,CASSLNYGYTF
TRBD2,-,TRBJ2-1,TRBV11-2,TGTGCCAGCCAACATACAGCGGGAGTTAAGAATGAGCAGTTCTTC,CASQHTAGVKNEQFF
-,-,TRBJ2-1,TRBV7-3,TGTGCCAGCAGCCCAAGCGGTGAAAATGAGCAGTTCTTC,CASSPSGENEQFF
TRBD1,-,TRBJ2-5,TRBV4-1,TGCGCCAGCAGCCCACGGACAGGGGAAGAGACCCAGTACTTC,CASSPRTGEETQYF
-,-,TRBJ1-6,TRBV7-6,TGTGCCAGCAGCTTGGGGGTGAATTCACCCCTCCACTTT,CASSLGVNSPLHF
-,-,TRBJ2-2,TRBV6-1,TGTGCCAGCAGGGAGGACGGCACCGGGGAGCTGTTTTTT,CASREDGTGELFF
-,-,TRBJ1-2,TRBV5-1,TGCGCCAGCAGCTTAACGACAGGAACAAGCTATGGCTACACCTTC,CASSLTTGTSYGYTF
TRBD1,-,TRBJ2-5,TRBV7-3,TGTGCCAGCAGCTTAAGTTCCGGGACAGGGGAGACCCAGTACTTC,CASSLSSGTGETQYF
-,-,TRBJ1-1,TRBV11-2,TGTGCCAGCAGCTTAACAGCAAACACTGAAGCTTTCTTT,CASSLTANTEAFF
TRBD2,-,TRBJ2-7,TRBV7-8,TGTGCCAGCAGCTTAGGTACTAGCGGCTCCTACGAGCAGTACTTC,CASSLGTSGSYEQYF
-,-,TRBJ2-6,TRBV9,TGTGCCAGCATGGTTAGGTACAAACAAAGTCGGGCCAACGTCCTGACTTTC,CASMVRYKQSRANVLTF
TRBD2,-,TRBJ2-5,TRBV7-2,TGTGCCAGCAGTTCAAACCCGGGACTAGCGGCTGTAGAGACCCAGTACTTC,CASSSNPGLAAVETQYF
-,-,TRBJ1-1,TRBV15,TGTGCCACCAGCAGACCCCCCCCGGGGCAGAACACTGAAGCTTTCTTT,CATSRPPPGQNTEAFF
-,-,TRBJ2-7,TRBV15,TGTGCCACCAGCAGCCGGGACAACCTCTACGAGCAGTACTTC,CATSSRDNLYEQYF
TRBD2,-,TRBJ2-1,TRBV7-2,TGTGCCAGCAGCTTAAGCCGCCCGGGACTAGCGGTTTACAATGAGCAGTTCTTC,CASSLSRPGLAVYNEQFF
-,once,TRBJ2-1,TRBV5-1,TGCGCCAGCAGCTTGGTGCGGGGCAGCTCCTACAATGAGCAGTTCTTC,CASSLVRGSSYNEQFF
-,once,TRBJ2-7,TRBV7-9,TGTGCCAGCAGCTTAAGGGGCAGGAGCTACGAGCAGTACTTC,CASSLRGRSYEQYF
-,-,TRBJ2-4,TRBV11-2,TGTGCCAGCAGCTCAACAGGGGCCAAAAACATTCAGTACTTC,CASSSTGAKNIQYF
TRBD1,-,TRBJ1-2,TRBV5-4,TGTGCCAGCAGCCTAGACAGGGTTGTTGGCTACACCTTC,CASSLDRVVGYTF
TRBD1,few,TRBJ1-2,TRBV28,TGTGCCAGCAGTACAGGGGGCCGTAATGGCTACACCTTC,CASSTGGRNGYTF
-,once,TRBJ2-7,TRBV27,TGTGCCAGCAGTTTATCGTCGGGGGACCACGGTCCCTCCTACGAGCAGTACTTC,CASSLSSGDHGPSYEQYF
-,-,TRBJ1-6,TRBV10-3,TGTGCCATCAGGCAGGAATCCTATAATTCACCCCTCCACTTT,CAIRQESYNSPLHF
-,few,TRBJ1-5,TRBV2,TGTGCCAGCAGTGCATCGACGGAGAATCAGCCCCAGCATTTT,CASSASTENQPQHF
TRBD1,once,TRBJ1-2,TRBV29-1,TGCAGCGTGCGGCCGGGACAGGGTTCCTATGGCTACACCTTC,CSVRPGQGSYGYTF
TRBD2,-,TRBJ2-7,TRBV5-6,TGTGCCAGCAGCCGCGGGACTACGACCTACGAGCAGTACTTC,CASSRGTTTYEQYF
-,-,TRBJ2-5,TRBV28,TGTGCCAGCAGTTCACAGCAGAGGGGCATAGAGACCCAGTACTTC,CASSSQQRGIETQYF
-,-,TRBJ2-3,TRBV5-4,TGTGCCAGCAGCTTTACGCCAGATACGCAGTATTTT,CASSFTPDTQYF